Below, 11 T cell receptor beta chains from the same sample are listed, as sequenced in a study of blood T cell repertoires in COVID-19. Method: immunoSEQ multiplex PCR; TCRdb's copy keeps in-frame clones and lacks some. The table records roughly 96,000 clones, approximately 80% of them present only once. Sequenced input: peripheral blood. The origin of the receptors is a man in his fifties or sixties with acute or convalescent COVID-19.

The V gene is TRBV7-2, the J gene TRBJ1-1, with 7 bases that match TRBD1. Germline-derived CDR1 and CDR2 are SGHTA and FQGNSA. V was clipped by 5 bases and J by 1 base; unmatched bases: 7. The CDR3 sequence is 15 residues long. The CDR3 loop reads CASSPPGQPNTEAFF. DNA of the CDR3: TGTGCCAGCAGCCCCCCGGGACAGCCGAACACTGAAGCTTTCTTT.

This clone was seen only a few times. The chain carries TRBV19 and TRBJ1-1, with no clear D. The V end was cut by 4 bases, the J end by 10 bases, with 13 bases between. This CDR3 contains 12 residues. Germline CDR1 is LNHDA and CDR2 is SQIVND (reference sequence). The CDR3 loop reads CASSTRSSGAFF. CDR3 coding DNA: TGTGCCAGTAGTACTAGGAGTAGCGGAGCTTTCTTT.

This chain uses TRBV6-5 with TRBJ2-1; 13 bases fit TRBD2. The CDR3 has 15 amino acids. The germline CDR1 and CDR2 sequences are MNHEY and SVGAGI. V lost 2 bases, J lost 10 bases, and 5 bases stayed unmatched. CDR3 nucleotide sequence: TGTGCCAGCAGTTACCGCGGACTAGCGGGAGTGGAGCAGTTCTTC. It encodes CASSYRGLAGVEQFF.

V usage is TRBV12-3 or TRBV12-4 and J usage is TRBJ1-2; perhaps TRBD1 as D (5 bases). CDR3 length equals 12 residues. V gave up 3 bases and J gave up 4 bases, with 6 bases separating them. The CDR3 region has the DNA TGTGCCAGCAGTTTGGACATCTATGGCTACACCTTC. Amino acids: CASSLDIYGYTF.

The CDR3 is CASSLQGGGETEAFF. The CDR3 region has the DNA TGTGCCAGCAGCCTTCAGGGCGGGGGTGAGACTGAAGCTTTCTTT. This chain uses TRBV16 with TRBJ1-1, with a weak D call TRBD1 (5 bases). The V end was cut by 4 bases, the J end by 5 bases, with 17 bases between. Looked up from germline, CDR1 is KGHSY and CDR2 is FQNENV. The CDR3 length is 15 residues.

V usage is TRBV10-2 and J usage is TRBJ1-1, with TRBD1 identical over 9 bases. V trimming: 3 bases; J trimming: 5 bases; junction bases outside the gene matches: 7. Germline CDR1 and CDR2: WSHSY and SAAADI. The CDR3 loop spans 15 amino acids. In DNA form, the CDR3 reads TGCGCCAGCAGTGACCACGGACAGGGGAGGACTGAAGCTTTCTTT. Protein sequence: CASSDHGQGRTEAFF.

The rearrangement uses TRBV29-1 and TRBJ2-1; TRBD1 matches 8 bases. This CDR3 spans 14 amino acids. CDR1 and CDR2 (germline): SQVTM, ANQGSEA. V trimming: 6 bases; J trimming: 0 bases; junction bases outside the gene matches: 4. CDR3: CSVFQGASYNEQFF. CDR3 nucleotide sequence: TGCAGCGTATTCCAGGGGGCCTCCTACAATGAGCAGTTCTTC.

DNA of the CDR3: TGTGCCACCAGCAGCCTTCCCGGGACTAGCGGGGTCTTGGGCTCCTACGAGCAGTACGTC. It is translated as CATSSLPGTSGVLGSYEQYV. The chain employs TRBV15 and TRBJ2-7; 13 nucleotides line up with TRBD2. CDR3 length equals 20 residues. The germline CDR1 and CDR2 sequences are LNHNV and YYDKDF (reference sequence). Trimming at V came to 3 bases and at J to 0 bases, leaving 14 bases not matched to a gene.

V is TRBV6-5 and J is TRBJ1-1; 7 nucleotides agree with TRBD1. Germline trimming cut 0 bases from V and 4 bases from J; bases unmatched to any gene: 5. The CDR3 loop spans 15 amino acids. Germline lookup yields CDR1 MNHEY and CDR2 SVGAGI. The DNA of the CDR3 is TGTGCCAGCAGTTACTCGGCAGGGGGAGGCACTGAAGCTTTCTTT. This sequence encodes CASSYSAGGGTEAFF.

The rearrangement links TRBV19 to TRBJ1-2, with D possibly matching TRBD1 (5 bases). The CDR3 contains 12 residues. Per germline, CDR1 LNHDA and CDR2 SQIVND (reference sequence). The ends were cut back, 10 bases at V and 4 bases at J, with 13 bases in the middle. This chain's CDR3 is CATSLGGYGYTF. In DNA, the CDR3 is TGTGCCACCTCCCTCGGGGGCTATGGCTACACCTTC. The full variable domain, its missing parts supplied by reference TRBV19 and TRBJ1-2, is DGGITQSPKYLFRKEGQNVTLSCEQNLNHDAMYWYRQDPGQGLRLIYYSQIVNDFQKGDIAEGYSVSREKKESFPLTVTSAQKNPTAFYLCATSLGGYGYTFGSGTRLTVV.

This chain uses TRBV25-1 with TRBJ1-2; tentatively, D is TRBD1 (6 bases). V dropped 5 bases and J dropped 8 bases, with 15 bases sitting between them. The CDR3 extends over 13 amino acids. Germline lookup yields CDR1 MGHDK and CDR2 SYGVNS. The chain's CDR3 is CASSNGGAGGYTF. The DNA of the CDR3 is TGTGCCAGCAGTAACGGGGGGGCGGGAGGCTACACCTTC.